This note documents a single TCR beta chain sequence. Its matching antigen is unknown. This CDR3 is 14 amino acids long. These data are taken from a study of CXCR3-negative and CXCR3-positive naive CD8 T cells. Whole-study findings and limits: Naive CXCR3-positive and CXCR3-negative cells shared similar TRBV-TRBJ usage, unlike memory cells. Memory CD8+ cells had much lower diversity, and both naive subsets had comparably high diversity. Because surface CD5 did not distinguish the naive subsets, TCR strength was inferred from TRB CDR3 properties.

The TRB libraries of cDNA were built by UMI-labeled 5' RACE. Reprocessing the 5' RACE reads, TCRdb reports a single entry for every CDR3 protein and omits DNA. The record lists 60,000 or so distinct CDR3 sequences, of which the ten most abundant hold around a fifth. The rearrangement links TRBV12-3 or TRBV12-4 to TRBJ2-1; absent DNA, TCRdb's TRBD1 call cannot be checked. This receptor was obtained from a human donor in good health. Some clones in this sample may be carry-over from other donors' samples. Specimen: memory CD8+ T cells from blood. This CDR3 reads CASSLAGGQNEQFF.